This T cell receptor beta chain is drawn from a study of PD-1 blockade in classical Hodgkin lymphoma. Clones were sequenced by immunoSEQ multiplex PCR, and TCRdb holds only the in-frame ones, with some missing. The table lists tens of thousands of clones, approximately 90% of them singletons. The CDR3 consists of 15 residues. The V segment lost 0 bases and the J segment 8 bases; nucleotides outside the gene matches: 8. Per the germline V gene, CDR1 is SGHRS and CDR2 is YFSETQ. A word on this clone: Its antigen is undetermined.

Study-wide points: Patients who responded completely had about the same baseline diversity as newly diagnosed patients. The drivers behind the repertoire differences, possibly disease activity or prior therapy, remain undefined. Newly diagnosed patients were reported to exhibit reduced baseline TCR diversity relative to healthy donors. After ASCT, patients who started nivolumab under 1 year later were excluded.

As to time point: cycle 4 day 1 (C4D1), after 5 to 7 weeks of nivolumab. Each and every patient relapsed after autologous stem cell transplantation, and patients got differing brentuximab vedotin exposure. The sequence derives from a human donor with classical Hodgkin lymphoma. The chain is built from TRBV5-1 and TRBJ1-5; 7 bases map to TRBD1. The sequenced sample was peripheral blood mononuclear cells (PBMCs), obtained before the fourth cycle of nivolumab. CDR3: CASSLGQGEFEPQHF. In DNA form, the CDR3 reads TGCGCCAGCAGCTTGGGACAGGGAGAGTTTGAGCCCCAGCATTTT.